The clone carrying this TCR beta chain was observed many times. Amplification of TCR beta CDR3 regions used RNA as the template. The study used the HTBI primer set for a first-round RT-PCR of the TCR CDR3. TCRdb fed the multiplex PCR reads into MiXCR, producing one record per CDR3 protein. The table includes some 340,000 distinct CDR3 sequences, approximately 14% detected once. The sample belongs to a study of T cells in Graves' hyperthyroidism and ophthalmopathy. The receptor was derived from a woman in her 40s with Graves' ophthalmopathy. The material sequenced was blood.

The CDR3 spells CASSPEEAASTEAFF. DNA of the CDR3: TGTGCCAGCTCACCAGAGGAGGCTGCGTCCACTGAAGCTTTCTTT. The chain links TRBV18 to TRBJ1-1; D ambiguous. Trimming left V 2 bases short and J 4 bases short, with 14 bases between. The CDR3 spans 15 residues. CDR1 KGHSH and CDR2 LQKENI come from the germline V gene.